Here is one T cell receptor (beta chain) with its context. This record comes from a study of cytomegalovirus exposure and HLA in healthy donors. CDR3 length equals 16 residues. Germline CDR1 MDHEN, CDR2 SYDVKM. J was trimmed by 7 bases and V by 6 bases; bases with no gene match: 18. Use of 60 Vbeta and 13 Jbeta primers characterized the PCR. Method: immunoSEQ multiplex PCR; TCRdb's copy keeps in-frame clones and lacks some. The sample has over 130,000 clones, around 80% seen once; the top ten hold approximately 1.3%. The material sequenced was PBMCs. The gene calls are TRBV28 and TRBJ2-7; 7 bases align to TRBD2. The clonotype comes from a man aged 30 to 45 in good health and CMV-seropositive. The DNA of the CDR3 is TGTGCCAGCAGATTTACGTTCGGGGGAGGGGAGGGAGAGCAGTACTTC. Translating it yields CASRFTFGGGEGEQYF.